This passage covers 18 T cell receptor beta chains from one sample sequenced in a study of blood T cell repertoires in COVID-19. The method was immunoSEQ multiplex PCR; TCRdb's version includes in-frame clones alone and lacks a portion of them. Among tens of thousands of clones, roughly 90% were seen once, and the ten largest hold 1.3%. Sequencing was done on a sample of peripheral blood. These receptors were collected from a man aged 60-69 years with acute or convalescent COVID-19.

This clone has a single count. V and J are TRBV19 and TRBJ2-7; the D gene is possibly TRBD1 (6 bases). Germline V gives CDR1 LNHDA, CDR2 SQIVND (reference sequence). Trimming stripped 5 bases from V and 5 bases from J, with 13 bases between. CDR3 size: 13 residues. This CDR3 reads CASSSTGSNEQYF. In DNA, the CDR3 is TGTGCCAGTAGTTCCACAGGGTCTAACGAGCAGTACTTC.

The J gene is TRBJ1-2, the V gene TRBV24-1; 7 nucleotides align to TRBD1. With V trimmed by 7 bases and J by 1 base, 2 bases remained unmatched. The germline V gene encodes CDR1 KGHDR and CDR2 SFDVKD. CDR3 length: 13 residues. CDR3 in DNA: TGTGCCACCAGGGACAGGAGTAACTATGGCTACACCTTC. Amino acid sequence: CATRDRSNYGYTF.

The chain links TRBV6-6 to TRBJ2-7; tentatively, D is TRBD2 (5 bases). V was pared by 6 bases and J by 0 bases, with 15 bases between. Germline loops: CDR1 MNHNY, CDR2 SVGAGI (reference sequence). CDR3 length: 15 residues. CDR3 nucleotide sequence: TGTGCCAGCAGCCTCGTCCCGGGGAGCTCCTACGAGCAGTACTTC. Its translation is CASSLVPGSSYEQYF.

V gene TRBV6-4 combines with J gene TRBJ1-6, with 7 bases identical to TRBD1. The CDR3 is 12 residues long. Germline V lookup: CDR1 MRHNA, CDR2 SNTAGT. V dropped 5 bases and J dropped 13; count of bases not matched to a gene: 5. Here the CDR3 DNA reads TGTGCCAGCAGTAACAGGGGCGGGCCCCTCCACTTT. It is translated as CASSNRGGPLHF.

This chain uses TRBV6-5 with TRBJ1-2, with TRBD1 matching over 9 bases. The CDR3 runs 14 residues. Trimming removed 5 bases from V and 6 bases from J; junction bases left unmatched: 7. In germline, CDR1 is MNHEY, CDR2 SVGAGI. In DNA, the CDR3 is TGTGCCAGCAGTATGGACAGGGGATATCATGGCTACACCTTC. It encodes CASSMDRGYHGYTF.

This sequence joins TRBV12-5 and TRBJ2-2; D ambiguous. CDR3 length equals 15 residues. V lost 0 bases, J lost 1 base, and 6 bases lay in between. Germline-derived CDR1 and CDR2 are LGHNT and FRNRAP. CDR3 DNA: TGTGCTAGTGGTTTGGTAACATTGAACACCGGGGAGCTGTTTTTT. Translating gives CASGLVTLNTGELFF.

The genes are TRBV11-2 and TRBJ1-2; 10 nucleotides align to TRBD1. Germline CDR1 reads SGHAT; CDR2 reads FQNNGV. This CDR3 has 16 amino acids. Unmatched junction bases numbered 14, after V lost 5 bases and J lost 8 bases. The CDR3 protein is CASSPGTGVIRIGYTF. As DNA, the CDR3 is TGTGCCAGCAGCCCGGGGACAGGGGTAATAAGGATAGGCTACACCTTC.

V is TRBV18 and J is TRBJ2-2; TRBD2 might be the D (5 bases). Germline values: CDR1 KGHSH, CDR2 LQKENI. CDR3 length: 16 residues. Trimming stripped 0 bases from V and 4 bases from J, with 12 bases between. CDR3 sequence (DNA): TGTGCCAGCTCACCACCTCAAGGACTTTCCACCGGGGAGCTGTTTTTT. This codes for CASSPPQGLSTGELFF.

The chain combines TRBV6-6 with TRBJ1-4, with a weak D call TRBD1 (6 bases). Germline V gene sequence: CDR1 MNHNY, CDR2 SVGAGI (reference sequence). The germline V and J ends were trimmed by 2 bases and 11 bases, with 18 bases remaining between them. The CDR3 consists of 15 residues. CDR3 in amino acids: CASSYGQGKGYKLFF. The DNA for the CDR3 is TGTGCCAGCAGTTACGGCCAGGGGAAGGGGTACAAACTGTTTTTT.

This clone was seen once. This chain uses TRBV6-6 with TRBJ1-6, with 9 bases matching TRBD1. The CDR3 extends over 17 amino acids. Germline CDR1 reads MNHNY; CDR2 reads SVGAGI (reference sequence). Trimming at V came to 5 bases and at J to 0 bases, leaving 5 bases not matched to a gene. The CDR3 protein is CASSPGTGSSYNSPLHF. CDR3 nucleotide sequence: TGTGCCAGCAGTCCGGGGACAGGGAGCTCCTATAATTCACCCCTCCACTTT.

V gene TRBV6-5 combines with J gene TRBJ2-7; TRBD1 aligns across 8 bases. The CDR3 length is 15 residues. With V trimmed by 6 bases and J by 7 bases, 14 bases remained unmatched. Per germline, CDR1 MNHEY and CDR2 SVGAGI. The CDR3 region is CASRSPGTGLWEQYF. The CDR3 nucleotides are TGTGCCAGCAGATCCCCCGGGACAGGCCTGTGGGAGCAGTACTTC.

The gene calls are TRBV5-1 and TRBJ2-6; perhaps TRBD1 as D (7 bases). V lost 0 bases and J 4 bases, leaving 11 bases between the germline ends. CDR1 and CDR2 from the germline V gene are SGHRS and YFSETQ. The CDR3 contains 16 residues. The CDR3 region has the DNA TGCGCCAGCAGCTTGGACAGGGGAGGAGGGGCCAACGTCCTGACTTTC. Translating gives CASSLDRGGGANVLTF.

The chain employs TRBV18 and TRBJ2-7; weak D call: TRBD2 (7 bases). CDR3 length: 15 residues. V was trimmed by 3 bases and J by 5 bases, leaving 17 bases between them. CDR1 is KGHSH, CDR2 LQKENI, per germline. CDR3: CASSPLRGGRDEQYF. CDR3 coding DNA: TGTGCCAGCTCACCCCTGAGGGGGGGCAGGGACGAGCAGTACTTC.

The chain combines TRBV3-1 (or the pseudogene TRBV3-2) with TRBJ1-2, with 7 nucleotides matching TRBD1. After removal of 0 bases from V and 7 bases from J, the junction contained 5 bases not matched to a gene. CDR3 size: 14 residues. The V gene's germline CDR1 is LGHDT and CDR2 YNNKEL (reference sequence). The CDR3 reads CASSQDEGTVGYTF. For the CDR3, the DNA is TGTGCCAGCAGCCAAGATGAGGGGACAGTTGGCTACACCTTC.

This clone appeared a few times. V and J are TRBV3-1 (or the pseudogene TRBV3-2) and TRBJ1-6; no firm D call. CDR1 and CDR2 (germline): LGHDT, YNNKEL (reference sequence). V dropped 1 base and J dropped 1 base, with 8 bases sitting between them. This CDR3 has 16 residues. CDR3 sequence: CASSQVGGSYNSPLHF. The DNA for the CDR3 is TGTGCCAGCAGCCAAGTGGGCGGGTCCTATAATTCACCCCTCCACTTT.

V gene TRBV7-8 combines with J gene TRBJ2-2; 10 positions match TRBD1. After removal of 6 bases from V and 4 bases from J, the junction contained 5 bases not matched to a gene. The germline V gene has CDR1 SGHVS and CDR2 FQNEAQ. The CDR3 is made up of 15 amino acids. Here the CDR3 reads CASSSGTGATGELFF. DNA for the CDR3: TGTGCCAGCAGTTCCGGGACAGGGGCCACCGGGGAGCTGTTTTTT.

The chain has TRBV3-1 (or the pseudogene TRBV3-2) and TRBJ1-1, with TRBD1 identical over 7 bases. Germline-derived CDR1 and CDR2 are LGHDT and YNNKEL (reference sequence). The CDR3 has 16 residues. J was trimmed by 3 bases and V by 4 bases; bases with no gene match: 11. The CDR3 loop reads CASSLFFTGVDTEAFF. As DNA, the CDR3 is TGTGCCAGCAGCCTATTCTTTACAGGGGTGGACACTGAAGCTTTCTTT.

The chain couples TRBV6-5 to TRBJ1-1, with 9 bases aligning to TRBD1. This CDR3 is built from 14 residues. Unmatched junction bases numbered 7, after V lost 7 bases and J lost 4 bases. Germline CDR1 is MNHEY and CDR2 is SVGAGI. The CDR3 nucleotides read TGTGCCAGCACCTTGACAGGGGGGACCACTGAAGCTTTCTTT. Translation gives CASTLTGGTTEAFF.